This T cell receptor beta chain stems from a study of T cells in Graves' hyperthyroidism and ophthalmopathy. This clonotype was observed at least ten times. From RNA transcripts, TCR beta CDR3 regions were amplified. The study used the HTBI primer set for a first-round RT-PCR of the TCR CDR3. In TCRdb, the multiplex PCR reads were re-called with MiXCR into one record per CDR3 protein. In the table there are about 590,000 distinct CDR3 sequences, 14% of which are singletons. Germline V lookup: CDR1 MDHEN, CDR2 SYDVKM. Trimming stripped 6 bases from V and 1 base from J, with 13 bases between. The CDR3 is 15 residues long. A patient was excluded if there was uncontrolled infection, other autoimmune disease, pregnancy or lactation.

The chain employs TRBV28 and TRBJ1-5, with a weak D call TRBD1 (5 bases). The sequencing input was blood. The TCR comes from a woman aged 18-35 years with Graves' ophthalmopathy. The CDR3 bases are TGTGCCAGCAGCAGGGTCGGGGTAAGCAATCAGCCCCAGCATTTT. Its translation: CASSRVGVSNQPQHF.